Following are 29 T cell receptor beta chains from one sample sequenced in a study of blood T cell repertoires in COVID-19. Here immunoSEQ multiplex PCR was the method, and the copy in TCRdb shows in-frame clones only, minus some. The table shows 180,000 or so clones, with 81% occurring only once. The sequenced material came from peripheral blood. The receptors stem from a woman older than 75 with COVID-19, enrolled during active disease.

The rearrangement joins TRBV7-8 to TRBJ2-1; D is possibly TRBD2 (5 bases). The germline V gene encodes CDR1 SGHVS and CDR2 FQNEAQ. This CDR3 has 16 residues. Trimming shortened V by 3 bases and J by 0 bases, and 12 bases separated the two germline ends. The CDR3 is CASSFWRASSYNEQFF. The CDR3, as DNA: TGTGCCAGCAGCTTTTGGCGGGCGAGCTCCTACAATGAGCAGTTCTTC.

This rearrangement joins TRBV11-3 to TRBJ1-1; 9 bases are a match to TRBD1. The V gene's germline CDR1 is SGHNT and CDR2 YENEEA. The junction had 3 bases not matched to a gene; V was cut back by 4 bases and J by 3 bases. The CDR3 is 14 amino acids. Here the CDR3 DNA reads TGTGCCAGCAGCTGGGGACAGGGAGACACTGAAGCTTTCTTT. This gives the protein CASSWGQGDTEAFF.

The CDR3 region is CASTGEVSHYGYTF. The CDR3 DNA follows: TGTGCCAGCACAGGGGAAGTTTCTCACTATGGCTACACCTTC. This chain uses TRBV18 with TRBJ1-2, with 7 bases matching TRBD1. The V gene end was trimmed by 8 bases and the J gene end by 3 bases; junction bases not matched to a gene: 9. From germline, CDR1 is KGHSH and CDR2 LQKENI. The CDR3 is 14 residues long.

The chain employs TRBV5-6 and TRBJ1-6, with a possible D match to TRBD1 (6 bases). The V and J ends lost 4 bases and 7 bases respectively, with 15 bases between them. CDR3 size: 15 residues. The germline CDR1 and CDR2 sequences are SGHDT and YYEEEE. The DNA of the CDR3 is TGTGCCAGCAGCCCCCAGGGGATAGGGAATTCACCCCTCCACTTT. It yields the protein CASSPQGIGNSPLHF.

The chain combines TRBV5-1 with TRBJ2-1; 10 bases map to TRBD2. Trimming took 7 bases from V and 7 from J; bases not matched to a gene: 8. The CDR3 is 14 amino acids. The germline gives CDR1 SGHRS, CDR2 YFSETQ. The CDR3 region is CASGELAGRNEQFF. The CDR3, as DNA: TGCGCCAGCGGAGAACTAGCGGGGAGGAATGAGCAGTTCTTC.

The chain has TRBV25-1 and TRBJ2-5; 8 bases agree with TRBD1. The CDR3 covers 14 residues. Losses at the gene ends were 3 bases for V and 5 bases for J; bases not matched to a gene: 5. The V gene's germline CDR1 is MGHDK and CDR2 SYGVNS. This chain's CDR3 is CASSDKGQGETQYF. In DNA, the CDR3 is TGTGCCAGCAGTGACAAAGGACAGGGTGAGACCCAGTACTTC.

This chain connects TRBV6-5 to TRBJ2-7; 7 bases match TRBD1. The CDR3 has 16 amino acids. Germline CDR1 and CDR2: MNHEY and SVGAGI. V shed 2 bases and J 3 bases; nucleotides not matched to a gene: 10. As DNA, the CDR3 is TGTGCCAGCAGTTACACGACAGGGTTAGGGGTCTACGAGCAGTACTTC. It is translated as CASSYTTGLGVYEQYF.

This clone was picked up one time. This chain uses TRBV5-1 with TRBJ1-4; the match to TRBD1 covers 10 bases. This CDR3 spans 16 amino acids. Germline lookup yields CDR1 SGHRS and CDR2 YFSETQ. J lost 3 bases, V lost 4 bases, and 6 bases had no gene match. The CDR3 is CASSAGQGVSNEKLFF. CDR3 coding DNA: TGCGCCAGCAGCGCCGGACAGGGGGTTTCTAATGAAAAACTGTTTTTT.

This clone appeared once. This chain connects TRBV27 to TRBJ2-2, with 10 nucleotides matching TRBD2. Germline-derived CDR1 and CDR2 are MNHEY and SMNVEV (reference sequence). This CDR3 region has 18 residues. Losses at the gene ends were 6 bases for V and 4 bases for J; bases not matched to a gene: 14. Here the CDR3 DNA reads TGTGCCAGCAGGGTAAGACTAGCGGGCGCCGGCCCCACCGGGGAGCTGTTTTTT. Protein product: CASRVRLAGAGPTGELFF.

The rearrangement uses TRBV5-4 and TRBJ1-6; TRBD1 aligns across 7 bases. The CDR3 runs 16 residues. Looked up from germline, CDR1 is SGHNT and CDR2 is YYREEE (reference sequence). J gave up 0 bases and V 4 bases, and 4 bases lay outside the gene matches. The CDR3 DNA follows: TGTGCCAGCAGCCAGGGACAGCACTCCTATAATTCACCCCTCCACTTT. Its translation: CASSQGQHSYNSPLHF.

The V and J genes are TRBV6-1 and TRBJ1-2, with 11 bases lining up with TRBD1. Germline CDR1 and CDR2: MNHNS and SASEGT. This CDR3 spans 16 amino acids. Trimming took 1 base from V and 3 from J; bases not matched to a gene: 4. The CDR3, as DNA: TGTGCCAGCAGTGAAGGCTGGGACAGGGGGGACTATGGCTACACCTTC. Encoded protein: CASSEGWDRGDYGYTF.

V gene TRBV3-1 (or the pseudogene TRBV3-2) combines with J gene TRBJ1-5, with a tentative D call TRBD1 (5 bases). This CDR3 has 13 amino acids. Germline CDR1 and CDR2: LGHDT and YNNKEL (reference sequence). V was pared by 3 bases and J by 7 bases, with 10 bases between. The CDR3 sequence: CASSQGGYQPQHF. CDR3 nucleotides: TGTGCCAGCAGCCAGGGGGGGTACCAGCCCCAGCATTTT.

This rearrangement joins TRBV15 to TRBJ2-7, with D possibly being TRBD2 (7 bases). The V gene's germline CDR1 is LNHNV and CDR2 YYDKDF (reference sequence). Trimming took off 0 bases at V and 0 bases at J, with 12 bases between the two ends. This CDR3 spans 16 amino acids. CDR3 in amino acids: CATSRDEGGVSYEQYF. The CDR3 DNA is TGTGCCACCAGCAGAGATGAAGGGGGGGTCTCCTACGAGCAGTACTTC.

The J gene is TRBJ1-1, the V gene TRBV28; 8 bases match TRBD1. This CDR3 region has 13 residues. CDR1 and CDR2 from the germline V gene are MDHEN and SYDVKM. Trimming cost V 6 bases and J 1 base; bases outside gene matches: 1. The CDR3 reads CASRGQANTEAFF. The CDR3 DNA reads TGTGCCAGCAGGGGACAGGCGAACACTGAAGCTTTCTTT.

This chain connects TRBV9 to TRBJ1-4; 10 bases are shared with TRBD1. Losses at the gene ends were 2 bases for V and 0 bases for J; bases not matched to a gene: 4. The CDR3 is made up of 17 amino acids. Germline loops: CDR1 SGDLS, CDR2 YYNGEE. This CDR3 is CASSVRTGGATNEKLFF. The CDR3 coding sequence is TGTGCCAGCAGCGTCCGGACAGGGGGAGCAACTAATGAAAAACTGTTTTTT.

The chain uses TRBV2 and TRBJ1-4; no clear D gene. Germline V gives CDR1 SNHLY, CDR2 FYNNEI. Between the trimmed V and J ends, which lost 6 bases and 8 bases, there was a span of 13 bases. The CDR3 has 13 residues. CDR3 nucleotide sequence: TGTGCCAGCAGGACGGAGATAGAGGAAAAACTGTTTTTT. Protein: CASRTEIEEKLFF.

A few counts support this clone. This chain connects TRBV3-1 (or the pseudogene TRBV3-2) to TRBJ1-4; the D gene is possibly TRBD1 (5 bases). With 2 bases removed from V and 4 bases from J, the gap between germline ends came to 11 bases. This CDR3 region has 15 residues. In germline, CDR1 is LGHDT, CDR2 YNNKEL (reference sequence). The CDR3, as DNA: TGTGCCAGCAGCCAACGAGGACACAGTAATGAAAAACTGTTTTTT. It yields the protein CASSQRGHSNEKLFF.

The chain employs TRBV7-2 and TRBJ2-1; D perhaps matches TRBD2 (6 bases). The V and J ends lost 8 bases and 1 base respectively, with 9 bases between them. The length of the CDR3 is 13 residues. From germline, CDR1 is SGHTA and CDR2 FQGNSA. DNA for the CDR3: TGTGCCAGCCTGACTAGTTCCTACAATGAGCAGTTCTTC. This gives the protein CASLTSSYNEQFF.

The chain employs TRBV9 and TRBJ2-3; D gene unclear. The germline V gene encodes CDR1 SGDLS and CDR2 YYNGEE. The CDR3 covers 17 residues. V was shortened by 0 bases and J by 0 bases, with 14 bases between the two germline ends. CDR3 in amino acids: CASSVGSGSKSTDTQYF. The CDR3 nucleotides read TGTGCCAGCAGCGTAGGGTCAGGCAGTAAGAGCACAGATACGCAGTATTTT.

This chain connects TRBV10-3 to TRBJ2-7; 10 bases match TRBD2. The junction had 8 bases not matched to a gene; V was cut back by 4 bases and J by 5 bases. Germline V CDR1 and CDR2: ENHRY, SYGVKD. CDR3 length: 15 amino acids. CDR3 sequence reads: CAISVSSSGSHEQYF. CDR3 sequence (DNA): TGTGCCATCAGTGTGAGTTCTAGCGGGAGTCACGAGCAGTACTTC.

The chain joins TRBV5-4 to TRBJ1-5; 7 bases match TRBD1. The CDR3 consists of 14 residues. Germline CDR1 and CDR2: SGHNT and YYREEE (reference sequence). V shed 4 bases, J shed 4 bases, and the junction held 5 bases outside the gene matches. CDR3 amino acids: CASSHQGENQPQHF. The CDR3 DNA is TGTGCCAGCAGCCACCAGGGGGAAAATCAGCCCCAGCATTTT.

The chain is built from TRBV5-5 and TRBJ1-1; D ambiguous. Trimming removed 4 bases at V and 0 bases at J, with 7 bases between. Germline lookup yields CDR1 SGHKS and CDR2 YYEKEE (reference sequence). This CDR3 region has 13 residues. The CDR3 spells CASSLYLNTEAFF. For the CDR3, the DNA is TGTGCCAGCAGCCTCTACCTGAACACTGAAGCTTTCTTT.

The chain employs TRBV29-1 and TRBJ2-1, with 14 bases aligning to TRBD2. Germline values: CDR1 SQVTM, CDR2 ANQGSEA. This CDR3 comprises 16 residues. Trimming cost V 6 bases and J 4 bases; bases outside gene matches: 8. The CDR3 DNA follows: TGCAGCGTCAAACCGGGACTAGCGGGGGCATACAATGAGCAGTTCTTC. Translated: CSVKPGLAGAYNEQFF.

The chain uses TRBV5-1 and TRBJ1-2, with 10 bases aligning to TRBD1. With 4 bases clipped from V and 8 bases from J, the junction kept 8 bases outside the gene matches. The CDR3 is made up of 14 amino acids. Germline loops: CDR1 SGHRS, CDR2 YFSETQ. This chain's CDR3 is CASSLGTGVRGYTF. CDR3 bases: TGCGCCAGCAGCCTCGGGACAGGGGTTCGCGGCTACACCTTC.

The rearrangement uses TRBV5-1 and TRBJ1-2; D remains unclear. The germline gives CDR1 SGHRS, CDR2 YFSETQ. The CDR3 sequence is 13 residues long. The V gene lost 4 bases and the J gene lost 3 bases, with 10 bases spanning the gap. The CDR3 coding sequence is TGCGCCAGCAGCATCCGACACGACTATGGCTACACCTTC. Translation gives CASSIRHDYGYTF.

This sequence joins TRBV5-5 and TRBJ2-3; D gene unclear. The CDR3 runs 15 residues. V was pared by 0 bases and J by 2 bases, with 10 bases between. Germline CDR1 reads SGHKS; CDR2 reads YYEKEE (reference sequence). In DNA form, the CDR3 reads TGTGCCAGCAGCTTGGCAGGTGCTTTCACAGATACGCAGTATTTT. Amino acid sequence: CASSLAGAFTDTQYF.

This clone was seen more than once but under ten times. This sequence joins TRBV4-2 and TRBJ2-1; 10 bases are a match to TRBD1. V lost 0 bases to trimming and J lost 3 bases; unmatched junction nucleotides: 2. The CDR3 extends over 16 amino acids. CDR1 is LGHNA and CDR2 is YNFKEQ in the germline V gene. In nucleotides, the CDR3 is TGTGCCAGCAGCCAAGATTGGGACAGGGGCTACAATGAGCAGTTCTTC. Encoded protein: CASSQDWDRGYNEQFF.

Note on this clone: This specimen includes other DNA sequences encoding the same CDR3. The genes are TRBV7-9 and TRBJ2-7, with unresolved D. This CDR3 has 12 residues. CDR1 and CDR2 from the germline V gene are SEHNR and FQNEAQ (reference sequence). V lost 5 bases and J lost 3, with 8 bases in between. CDR3 in amino acids: CASSPTGYEQYF. The CDR3 DNA is TGTGCCAGCAGCCCCACGGGCTACGAGCAGTACTTC.

This chain connects TRBV10-3 to TRBJ1-2; D is unresolved. Trimming stripped 0 bases from V and 6 bases from J, with 5 bases between. CDR1 ENHRY and CDR2 SYGVKD come from the germline V gene. The CDR3 runs to 12 residues. The CDR3 loop is CAISESTNGYTF. The DNA for the CDR3 is TGTGCCATCAGTGAGTCGACTAATGGCTACACCTTC.